This entry concerns a single T cell receptor (beta chain). Trimming shortened V by 7 bases and J by 7 bases, and 16 bases separated the two germline ends. Germline assignment: CDR1 MDHEN and CDR2 SYDVKM. This CDR3 spans 13 amino acids. TCRdb re-called the reads with MiXCR, one entry per CDR3 protein. The sample holds fewer than 200,000 distinct CDR3 sequences, approximately 15% seen once. These data belong to a study of T cell repertoires in cytomegalovirus infection. In the study overall: Indications came from public TCR beta signatures; they pointed to CMV infection and to a matching HLA type.

This chain joins TRBV28 and TRBJ1-1; possible D gene TRBD1, 5 bases. The sample consisted of PBMCs. The sequence came from a human donor in good health (CMV status not recorded). Some clones in this sample may be carry-over from other donors' samples. The DNA for the CDR3 is TGTGCCAGCAATTCCCGGGACTGGCGTGAAGCTTTCTTT. Translated, it gives CASNSRDWREAFF.